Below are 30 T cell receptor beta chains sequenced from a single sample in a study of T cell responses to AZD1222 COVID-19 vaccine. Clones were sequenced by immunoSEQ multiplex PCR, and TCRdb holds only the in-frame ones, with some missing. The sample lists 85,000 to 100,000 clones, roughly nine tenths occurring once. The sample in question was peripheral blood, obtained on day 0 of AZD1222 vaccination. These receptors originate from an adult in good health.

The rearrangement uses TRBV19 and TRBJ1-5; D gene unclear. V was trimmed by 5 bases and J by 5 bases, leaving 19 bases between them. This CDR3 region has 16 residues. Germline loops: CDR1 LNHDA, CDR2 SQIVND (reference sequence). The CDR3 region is CASSWAGPNLHQPQHF. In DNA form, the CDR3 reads TGTGCCAGTAGTTGGGCAGGCCCGAACTTGCATCAGCCCCAGCATTTT.

Written as DNA, the CDR3 is TGTGCCTGGAGTGTAACCGCCGCCTATGGCTACACCTTC. Translated: CAWSVTAAYGYTF. The V call is TRBV30, the J call TRBJ1-2, with D uncertain. Germline V gene data show CDR1 as GTSNPN and CDR2 as SVGIG (reference sequence). The CDR3 contains 13 residues. V gave up 0 bases and J gave up 4 bases, with 9 bases separating them.

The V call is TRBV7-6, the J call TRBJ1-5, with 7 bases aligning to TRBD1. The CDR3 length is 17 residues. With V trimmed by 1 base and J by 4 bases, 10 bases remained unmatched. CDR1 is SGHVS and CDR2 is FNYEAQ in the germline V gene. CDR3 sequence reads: CASSLEGRQGINQPQHF. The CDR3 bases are TGTGCCAGCAGCTTAGAAGGTCGACAGGGAATTAATCAGCCCCAGCATTTT.

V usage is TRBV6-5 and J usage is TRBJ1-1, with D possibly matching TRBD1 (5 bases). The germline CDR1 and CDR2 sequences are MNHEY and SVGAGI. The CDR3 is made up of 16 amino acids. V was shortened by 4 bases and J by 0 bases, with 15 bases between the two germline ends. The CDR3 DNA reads TGTGCCAGCAGTTCGGGGCGGAGGGCGGTGAACACTGAAGCTTTCTTT. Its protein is CASSSGRRAVNTEAFF.

The CDR3 loop reads CASSGLAGGLGEQFF. The CDR3 coding sequence is TGCGCCAGCAGCGGCCTAGCGGGGGGGCTAGGTGAGCAGTTCTTC. This chain connects TRBV5-1 to TRBJ2-1; 12 bases are a match to TRBD2. Germline-derived CDR1 and CDR2 are SGHRS and YFSETQ. CDR3 length equals 15 residues. Trimming cost V 4 bases and J 9 bases; bases outside gene matches: 8.

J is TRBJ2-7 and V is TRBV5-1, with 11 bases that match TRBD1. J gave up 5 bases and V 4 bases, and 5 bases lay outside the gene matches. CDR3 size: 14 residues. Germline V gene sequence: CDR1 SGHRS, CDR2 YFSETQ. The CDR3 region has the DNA TGCGCCAGCAGCGAAGGACAGGGGGCCCACGAGCAGTACTTC. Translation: CASSEGQGAHEQYF.

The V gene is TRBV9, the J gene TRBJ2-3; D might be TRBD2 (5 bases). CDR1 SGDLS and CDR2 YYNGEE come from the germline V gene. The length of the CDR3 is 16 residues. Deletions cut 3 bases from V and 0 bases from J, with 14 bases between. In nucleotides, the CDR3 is TGTGCCAGCAGCGCCCATTCTAGCTCGAGCACAGATACGCAGTATTTT. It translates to CASSAHSSSSTDTQYF.

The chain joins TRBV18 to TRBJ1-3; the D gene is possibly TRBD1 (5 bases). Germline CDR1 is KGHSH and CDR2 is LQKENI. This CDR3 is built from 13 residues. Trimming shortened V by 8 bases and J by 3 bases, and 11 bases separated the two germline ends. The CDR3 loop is CASGDVNGNTIYF. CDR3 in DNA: TGTGCCAGCGGGGACGTGAATGGAAACACCATATATTTT.

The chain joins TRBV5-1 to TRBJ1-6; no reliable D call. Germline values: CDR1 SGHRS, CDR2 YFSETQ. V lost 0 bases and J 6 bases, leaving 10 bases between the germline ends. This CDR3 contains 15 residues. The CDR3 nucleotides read TGCGCCAGCAGCTTGGGCCAGTTCTTTAATTCACCCCTCCACTTT. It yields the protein CASSLGQFFNSPLHF.

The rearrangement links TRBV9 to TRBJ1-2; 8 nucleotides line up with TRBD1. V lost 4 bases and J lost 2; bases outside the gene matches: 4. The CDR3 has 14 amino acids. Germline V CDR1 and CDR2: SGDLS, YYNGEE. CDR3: CASSSRTGNYGYTF. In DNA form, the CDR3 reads TGTGCCAGCAGCTCCCGGACAGGGAACTATGGCTACACCTTC.

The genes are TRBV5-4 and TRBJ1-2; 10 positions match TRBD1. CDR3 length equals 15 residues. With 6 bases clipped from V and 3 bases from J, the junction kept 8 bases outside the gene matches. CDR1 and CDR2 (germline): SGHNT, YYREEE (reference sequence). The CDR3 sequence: CASTAGQGVHYGYTF. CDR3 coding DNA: TGTGCCAGCACCGCCGGACAGGGGGTGCACTATGGCTACACCTTC.

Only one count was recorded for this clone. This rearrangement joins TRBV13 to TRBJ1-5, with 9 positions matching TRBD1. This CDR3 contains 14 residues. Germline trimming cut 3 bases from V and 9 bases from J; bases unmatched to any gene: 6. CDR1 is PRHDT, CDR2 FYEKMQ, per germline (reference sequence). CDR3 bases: TGTGCCAGCAGCTTCGGACAGGGGAATAGGCCCCAGCATTTT. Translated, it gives CASSFGQGNRPQHF.

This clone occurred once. The CDR3 loop is CASNRDPQPQHF. CDR3 nucleotide sequence: TGTGCCAGCAACAGGGATCCCCAGCCCCAGCATTTT. The chain has TRBV12-3 or TRBV12-4 and TRBJ1-5; possible D gene TRBD1, 6 bases. The CDR3 covers 12 residues. V lost 7 bases, J lost 7 bases, and 11 bases lay in between.

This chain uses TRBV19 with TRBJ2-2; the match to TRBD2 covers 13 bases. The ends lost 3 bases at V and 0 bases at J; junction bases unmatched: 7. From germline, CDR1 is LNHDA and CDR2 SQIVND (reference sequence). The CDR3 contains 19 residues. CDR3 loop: CASSIGTSGDFANTGELFF. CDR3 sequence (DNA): TGTGCCAGTAGTATCGGGACTAGCGGGGATTTCGCGAACACCGGGGAGCTGTTTTTT.

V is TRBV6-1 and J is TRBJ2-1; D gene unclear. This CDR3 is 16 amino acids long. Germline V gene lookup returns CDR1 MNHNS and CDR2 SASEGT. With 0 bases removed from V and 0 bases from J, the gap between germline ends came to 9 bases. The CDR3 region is CASSEAAFSSYNEQFF. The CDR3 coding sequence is TGTGCCAGCAGTGAAGCGGCCTTCAGCTCCTACAATGAGCAGTTCTTC.

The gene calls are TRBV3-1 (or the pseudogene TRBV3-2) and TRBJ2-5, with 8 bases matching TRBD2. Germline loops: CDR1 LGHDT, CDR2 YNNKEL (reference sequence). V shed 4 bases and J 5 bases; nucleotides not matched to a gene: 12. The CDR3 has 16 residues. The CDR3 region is CASSRPSGGGRETQYF. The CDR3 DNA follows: TGTGCCAGCAGCCGACCCAGCGGGGGAGGGAGGGAGACCCAGTACTTC.

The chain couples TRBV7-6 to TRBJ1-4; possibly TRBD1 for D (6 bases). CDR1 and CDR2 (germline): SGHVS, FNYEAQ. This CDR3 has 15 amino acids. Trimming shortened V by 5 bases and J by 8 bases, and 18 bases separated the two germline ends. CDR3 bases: TGTGCCAGCAGCCATATGGACAGAAAAGAAGAAAAACTGTTTTTT. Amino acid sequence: CASSHMDRKEEKLFF.

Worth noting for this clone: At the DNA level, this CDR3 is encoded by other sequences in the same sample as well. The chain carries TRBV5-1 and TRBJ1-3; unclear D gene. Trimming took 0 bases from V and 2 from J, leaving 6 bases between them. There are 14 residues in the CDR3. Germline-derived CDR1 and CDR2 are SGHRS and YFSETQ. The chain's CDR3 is CASSLGTTGNTIYF. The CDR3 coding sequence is TGCGCCAGCAGCTTGGGCACAACTGGAAACACCATATATTTT.

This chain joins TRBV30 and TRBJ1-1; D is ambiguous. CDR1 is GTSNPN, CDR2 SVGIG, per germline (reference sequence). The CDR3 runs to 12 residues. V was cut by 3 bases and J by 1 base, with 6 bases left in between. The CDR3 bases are TGTGCCTGGAGAGGGTCGAACACTGAAGCTTTCTTT. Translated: CAWRGSNTEAFF.

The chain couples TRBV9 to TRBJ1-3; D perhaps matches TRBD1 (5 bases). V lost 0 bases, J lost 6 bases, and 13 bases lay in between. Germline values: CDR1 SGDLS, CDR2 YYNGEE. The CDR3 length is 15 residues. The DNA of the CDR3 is TGTGCCAGCAGCGTAGGCCCAGGAGGGGCAAACACCATATATTTT. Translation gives CASSVGPGGANTIYF. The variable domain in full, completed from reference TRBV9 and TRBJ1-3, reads DSGVTQTPKHLITATGQRVTLRCSPRSGDLSVYWYQQSLDQGLQFLIQYYNGEERAKGNILERFSAQQFPDLHSELNLSSLELGDSALYFCASSVGPGGANTIYFGEGSWLTVV.

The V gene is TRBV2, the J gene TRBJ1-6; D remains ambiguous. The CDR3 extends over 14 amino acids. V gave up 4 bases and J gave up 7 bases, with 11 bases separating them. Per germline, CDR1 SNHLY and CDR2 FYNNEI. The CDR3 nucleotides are TGTGCCAGCAGTGTTTATGGTGAGAATTCACCCCTCCACTTT. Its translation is CASSVYGENSPLHF. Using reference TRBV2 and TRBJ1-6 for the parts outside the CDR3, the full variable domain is EPEVTQTPSHQVTQMGQEVILRCVPISNHLYFYWYRQILGQKVEFLVSFYNNEISEKSEIFDDQFSVERPDGSNFTLKIRSTKLEDSAMYFCASSVYGENSPLHFGNGTRLTVT.

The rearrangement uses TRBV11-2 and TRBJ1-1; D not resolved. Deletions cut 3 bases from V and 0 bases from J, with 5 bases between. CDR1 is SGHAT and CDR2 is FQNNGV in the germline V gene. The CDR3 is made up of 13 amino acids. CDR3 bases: TGTGCCAGCAGCTTTGGCTTGAACACTGAAGCTTTCTTT. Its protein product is CASSFGLNTEAFF.

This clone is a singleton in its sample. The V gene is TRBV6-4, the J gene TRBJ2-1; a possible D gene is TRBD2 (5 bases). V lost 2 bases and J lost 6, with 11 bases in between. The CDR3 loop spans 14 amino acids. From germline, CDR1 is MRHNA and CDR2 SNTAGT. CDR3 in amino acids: CASSDRGFGNEQFF. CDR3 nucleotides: TGTGCCAGCAGTGACCGAGGGTTTGGCAATGAGCAGTTCTTC.

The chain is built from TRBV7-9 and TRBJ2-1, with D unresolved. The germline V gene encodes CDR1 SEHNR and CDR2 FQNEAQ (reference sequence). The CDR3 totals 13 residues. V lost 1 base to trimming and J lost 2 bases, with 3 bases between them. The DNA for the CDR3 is TGTGCCAGCAGCTTAGGGGCCTACAATGAGCAGTTCTTC. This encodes CASSLGAYNEQFF.

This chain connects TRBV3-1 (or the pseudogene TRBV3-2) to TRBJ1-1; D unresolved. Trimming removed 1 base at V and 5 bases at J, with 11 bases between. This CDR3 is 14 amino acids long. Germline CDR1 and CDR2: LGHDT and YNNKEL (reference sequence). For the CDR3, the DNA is TGTGCCAGCAGCCAAGGCGGGTTCGGGACTGAAGCTTTCTTT. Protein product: CASSQGGFGTEAFF.

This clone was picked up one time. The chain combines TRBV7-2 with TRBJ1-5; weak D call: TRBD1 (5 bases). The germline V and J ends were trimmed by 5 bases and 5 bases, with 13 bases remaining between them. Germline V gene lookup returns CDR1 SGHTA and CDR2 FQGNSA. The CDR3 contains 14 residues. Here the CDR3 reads CASSPRQGDQPQHF. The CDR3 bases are TGTGCCAGCAGCCCCCGGCAGGGCGATCAGCCCCAGCATTTT.

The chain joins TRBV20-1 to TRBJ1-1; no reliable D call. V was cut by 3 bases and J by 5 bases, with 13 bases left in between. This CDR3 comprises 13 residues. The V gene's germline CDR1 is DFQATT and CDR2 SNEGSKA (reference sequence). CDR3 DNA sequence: TGCAGTGCTAGTTATCGCCAGGCAACTGAAGCTTTCTTT. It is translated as CSASYRQATEAFF.

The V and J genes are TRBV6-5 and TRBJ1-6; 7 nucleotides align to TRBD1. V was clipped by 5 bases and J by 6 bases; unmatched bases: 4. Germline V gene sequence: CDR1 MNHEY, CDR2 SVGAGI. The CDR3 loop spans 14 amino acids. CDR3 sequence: CASSRQGFNSPLHF. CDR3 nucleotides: TGTGCCAGCAGTCGACAGGGTTTTAATTCACCCCTCCACTTT.

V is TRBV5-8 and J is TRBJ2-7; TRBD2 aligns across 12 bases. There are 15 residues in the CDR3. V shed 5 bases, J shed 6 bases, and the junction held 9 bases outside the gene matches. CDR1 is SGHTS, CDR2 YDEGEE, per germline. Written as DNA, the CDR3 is TGTGCCAGCAGTAATGGACTAGCGGGGTCTGGCGAGCAGTACTTC. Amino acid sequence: CASSNGLAGSGEQYF.

Here the CDR3 reads CASSTGLREPQHF. As DNA, the CDR3 is TGTGCCAGTAGTACGGGACTCCGGGAGCCCCAGCATTTT. The chain couples TRBV19 to TRBJ1-5, with a tentative D call TRBD1 (5 bases). Germline V gene lookup returns CDR1 LNHDA and CDR2 SQIVND (reference sequence). The CDR3 runs 13 residues. Trimming stripped 4 bases from V and 8 bases from J, with 12 bases between.